What follows are 2 T cell receptor beta chains derived from one specimen sequenced in a study of T cell clusters in autoimmune cytopenias. TRB was amplified from about 270 ng of peripheral blood genomic DNA per sample. TRB was amplified by touch-down multiplex PCR, primer pools A and B combined. TCRdb re-called the multiplex PCR reads, yielding one record per CDR3 amino acid sequence without DNA. Its clone listing holds more than 7,000 distinct CDR3 sequences. These data are also associated with another study on T cell repertoires in aging, cancer and after chemotherapy.

Sequencing was done on a sample of peripheral blood. All receptors derive from a human donor in good health.

CDR3: CASSVDSNNEQFF. The J gene is TRBJ2-1, the V gene TRBV6-4. The CDR3 contains 13 residues. Germline V CDR1 and CDR2: MRHNA, SNTAGT.

V usage is TRBV5-1 and J usage is TRBJ2-7; without DNA, the TCRdb call of TRBD1 cannot be checked. The CDR3 is made up of 15 amino acids. Germline lookup yields CDR1 SGHRS and CDR2 YFSETQ. CDR3: CASSLHRTTSYEQYF. The complete variable domain, with remaining parts taken from reference TRBV5-1 and TRBJ2-7, reads KAGVTQTPRYLIKTRGQQVTLSCSPISGHRSVSWYQQTPGQGLQFLFEYFSETQRNKGNFPGRFSGRQFSNSRSEMNVSTLELGDSALYLCASSLHRTTSYEQYFGPGTRLTVT.